Presented here are 2 T cell receptor beta chains from one specimen sequenced in a study of Ad26.COV2.S vaccination and SARS-CoV-2 variants. Treatment specified: around 19 received Ad26.COV2.S at low or high dose, single or two shots; 5 received placebo; per-sample allocation not given. Repertoires come from day 63 after the first vaccine or placebo injection. TCRdb's copy holds only in-frame clones and misses some; the assay was immunoSEQ multiplex PCR. The table has some 500,000 clones, roughly 87% seen once. Source: peripheral blood, taken in a trial of Ad26.COV2.S vaccine versus placebo. The receptors shown here come from a person between 18 and 60 years old who received the Ad26.COV2.S COVID-19 vaccine or a placebo.

The chain has TRBV7-6 and TRBJ1-5; the match to TRBD1 covers 9 bases. The CDR3 is made up of 15 amino acids. The V segment lost 1 base and the J segment 3 bases; nucleotides outside the gene matches: 1. Germline CDR1 reads SGHVS; CDR2 reads FNYEAQ. DNA for the CDR3: TGTGCCAGCAGCTTAGGACAGGGGGTCAATCAGCCCCAGCATTTT. Translated: CASSLGQGVNQPQHF.

This CDR3 reads CASSGGRGQISSPLHF. CDR3 DNA sequence: TGTGCCAGCAGTGGGGGAAGGGGACAGATTTCTTCACCCCTCCACTTT. The V and J genes are TRBV2 and TRBJ1-6; 7 nucleotides align to TRBD1. The germline V gene has CDR1 SNHLY and CDR2 FYNNEI. The CDR3 loop spans 16 amino acids. Trimming cost V 4 bases and J 9 bases; bases outside gene matches: 12. The variable domain in full, completed from reference TRBV2 and TRBJ1-6, reads EPEVTQTPSHQVTQMGQEVILRCVPISNHLYFYWYRQILGQKVEFLVSFYNNEISEKSEIFDDQFSVERPDGSNFTLKIRSTKLEDSAMYFCASSGGRGQISSPLHFGNGTRLTVT.